This T cell receptor beta chain appears in the sequencing data of a study of tumor-infiltrating lymphocytes in localized non-small cell lung cancer. Study-wide results and limits: Different pieces of the same tissue were used for each assay. Tumor T-cell fraction from TCR sequencing was not associated with recurrence-free survival (p = 0.61). T-cell fraction did not differ between immunotypes IM1 and IM2. TCR sequencing covered a subset of patients with enough tissue.

About this clone: Its target is unknown.

Germline V CDR1 and CDR2: MRHNA, SNTAGT. Trimming cost V 5 bases and J 7 bases; bases outside gene matches: 9. This CDR3 region has 15 residues. The data were produced by immunoSEQ multiplex PCR, yet TCRdb's version contains in-frame clones alone and is incomplete. The table lists about 9,900 clones, 60% to 80% of them singletons. The TCR originated in a human donor with non-small cell lung cancer. V gene TRBV6-4 combines with J gene TRBJ2-3; 10 nucleotides agree with TRBD2. The specimen was lung tumor tissue. CDR3 nucleotide sequence: TGTGCCAGCAGTTCGAGCGGGGGGGCATTAAATACGCAGTATTTT. This codes for CASSSSGGALNTQYF.